The 14 T cell receptor beta chains below were found in one sample sequenced in a study of blood T cell repertoires in COVID-19. Some clones are missing from TCRdb's copy, which holds only in-frame ones; the method was immunoSEQ multiplex PCR. The sample carries under 70,000 clones, approximately 92% recorded once. The sample comprised peripheral blood. Receptors originate from a human donor with active COVID-19. The donor label of this sample is uncertain.

This rearrangement joins TRBV12-5 to TRBJ1-4, with D maybe TRBD1 (6 bases). The CDR3 has 17 residues. The germline V gene has CDR1 LGHNT and CDR2 FRNRAP. V lost 7 bases to trimming and J lost 2 bases, with 20 bases between them. CDR3 nucleotide sequence: TGTGCTAGTGTGGGGGGGCAAGGGAAAGGGACTAATGAAAAACTGTTTTTT. It yields the protein CASVGGQGKGTNEKLFF.

The chain carries TRBV10-2 and TRBJ2-7; possibly TRBD1 for D (6 bases). Germline V gene lookup returns CDR1 WSHSY and CDR2 SAAADI. The CDR3 is made up of 14 amino acids. Trimming removed 7 bases from V and 6 bases from J, with 19 bases in between. The DNA for the CDR3 is TGCGCCAGCACCTCAGGGGCCCAAGGGGGCGAGCAGTACTTC. Protein product: CASTSGAQGGEQYF.

This clone has a single count. The rearrangement joins TRBV27 to TRBJ1-2; D is possibly TRBD1 (6 bases). The germline CDR1 and CDR2 sequences are MNHEY and SMNVEV (reference sequence). The V end lost 8 bases, the J end lost 3 bases, and 19 bases lay between the germline ends. CDR3 length: 15 residues. The CDR3 loop reads CASALSPGVDYGYTF. Here the CDR3 DNA reads TGTGCCAGCGCTCTCTCCCCAGGGGTGGACTATGGCTACACCTTC.

This chain uses TRBV4-1 with TRBJ2-1; 7 nucleotides agree with TRBD2. The germline V gene encodes CDR1 MGHRA and CDR2 YSYEKL. CDR3 size: 18 residues. Germline trimming cut 0 bases from V and 0 bases from J; bases unmatched to any gene: 8. The CDR3 protein is CASSQDGLVHFSYNEQFF. Written as DNA, the CDR3 is TGCGCCAGCAGCCAAGATGGACTAGTCCACTTCTCCTACAATGAGCAGTTCTTC.

The chain couples TRBV12-5 to TRBJ2-5, with D perhaps TRBD1 (5 bases). This CDR3 contains 15 residues. Trimming left V 3 bases short and J 5 bases short, with 16 bases between. Germline V gene data show CDR1 as LGHNT and CDR2 as FRNRAP. CDR3 nucleotide sequence: TGTGCTAGTGGTTTTGGGTCGACAGTTTTTGAGACCCAGTACTTC. Its translation is CASGFGSTVFETQYF.

This clone was picked up one time. This sequence joins TRBV6-5 and TRBJ1-1; TRBD1 matches at 8 bases. The length of the CDR3 is 15 residues. J lost 4 bases, V lost 6 bases, and 10 bases had no gene match. Looked up from germline, CDR1 is MNHEY and CDR2 is SVGAGI. The CDR3 loop is CASSYPSDRGTEAFF. CDR3 coding DNA: TGTGCCAGCAGCTACCCTTCCGACAGGGGCACTGAAGCTTTCTTT.

The V call is TRBV5-1, the J call TRBJ2-7, with a tentative D call TRBD2 (7 bases). The CDR3 has 13 residues. V was pared by 4 bases and J by 9 bases, with 17 bases between. CDR1 is SGHRS, CDR2 YFSETQ, per germline. The DNA for the CDR3 is TGCGCCAGCAGCCCTCGGGACGGGGGGCCGCAGTACTTC. Its protein is CASSPRDGGPQYF.

This clone appeared once. The rearrangement uses TRBV12-3 or TRBV12-4 and TRBJ1-2; 7 nucleotides match TRBD1. The length of the CDR3 is 13 residues. With V trimmed by 6 bases and J by 2 bases, 3 bases remained unmatched. Here the CDR3 DNA reads TGTGCCAGCAGACCGACAGGGAACTATGGCTACACCTTC. Protein sequence: CASRPTGNYGYTF.

The chain combines TRBV7-9 with TRBJ2-7; 9 bases align to TRBD1. Germline assignment: CDR1 SEHNR and CDR2 FQNEAQ (reference sequence). J was trimmed by 4 bases and V by 0 bases; bases with no gene match: 4. The CDR3 loop spans 15 amino acids. The CDR3 DNA sequence: TGTGCCAGCAGCTTAGCCGGGACAGGGACGTACGAGCAGTACTTC. Protein sequence: CASSLAGTGTYEQYF.

The J gene is TRBJ1-5, the V gene TRBV5-6; D unclear. Germline lookup yields CDR1 SGHDT and CDR2 YYEEEE. V shed 0 bases and J shed 4 bases, with 8 bases lying between them. The CDR3 consists of 14 residues. This chain's CDR3 is CASSLGPENQPQHF. The CDR3 coding sequence is TGTGCCAGCAGCTTGGGGCCCGAAAATCAGCCCCAGCATTTT.

The V call is TRBV5-1, the J call TRBJ2-2, with D perhaps matching TRBD1 (6 bases). Looked up from germline, CDR1 is SGHRS and CDR2 is YFSETQ. The CDR3 spans 15 residues. V lost 4 bases and J 0 bases, leaving 10 bases between the germline ends. Here the CDR3 reads CASSNRDANTGELFF. For the CDR3, the DNA is TGCGCCAGCAGCAACAGGGACGCGAACACCGGGGAGCTGTTTTTT.

The chain recombines TRBV19 with TRBJ2-7; 8 nucleotides line up with TRBD2. Germline loops: CDR1 LNHDA, CDR2 SQIVND (reference sequence). This CDR3 region has 15 residues. After removal of 3 bases from V and 0 bases from J, the junction contained 4 bases not matched to a gene. The CDR3 bases are TGTGCCAGTAGTATGGCCGGGGGGGCCTCCTACGAGCAGTACTTC. Residues: CASSMAGGASYEQYF. The full variable domain, rest sourced from reference TRBV19 and TRBJ2-7, is DGGITQSPKYLFRKEGQNVTLSCEQNLNHDAMYWYRQDPGQGLRLIYYSQIVNDFQKGDIAEGYSVSREKKESFPLTVTSAQKNPTAFYLCASSMAGGASYEQYFGPGTRLTVT.

This rearrangement joins TRBV27 to TRBJ1-6; no clear D gene. This CDR3 is built from 14 residues. V shed 2 bases and J shed 9 bases, with 11 bases lying between them. CDR1 and CDR2 (germline): MNHEY, SMNVEV (reference sequence). The CDR3 loop reads CASSLNGDGSPLHF. The DNA of the CDR3 is TGTGCCAGCAGTTTAAACGGGGATGGTTCACCCCTCCACTTT.

The rearrangement links TRBV5-1 to TRBJ1-2; 7 bases are shared with TRBD1. This CDR3 has 14 amino acids. The V gene end was trimmed by 0 bases and the J gene end by 4 bases; junction bases not matched to a gene: 3. Germline values: CDR1 SGHRS, CDR2 YFSETQ. The CDR3 here is CASSLGQGSYGYTF. The CDR3 DNA reads as TGCGCCAGCAGCTTGGGACAGGGAAGCTATGGCTACACCTTC. The full variable domain, rest sourced from reference TRBV5-1 and TRBJ1-2, is KAGVTQTPRYLIKTRGQQVTLSCSPISGHRSVSWYQQTPGQGLQFLFEYFSETQRNKGNFPGRFSGRQFSNSRSEMNVSTLELGDSALYLCASSLGQGSYGYTFGSGTRLTVV.